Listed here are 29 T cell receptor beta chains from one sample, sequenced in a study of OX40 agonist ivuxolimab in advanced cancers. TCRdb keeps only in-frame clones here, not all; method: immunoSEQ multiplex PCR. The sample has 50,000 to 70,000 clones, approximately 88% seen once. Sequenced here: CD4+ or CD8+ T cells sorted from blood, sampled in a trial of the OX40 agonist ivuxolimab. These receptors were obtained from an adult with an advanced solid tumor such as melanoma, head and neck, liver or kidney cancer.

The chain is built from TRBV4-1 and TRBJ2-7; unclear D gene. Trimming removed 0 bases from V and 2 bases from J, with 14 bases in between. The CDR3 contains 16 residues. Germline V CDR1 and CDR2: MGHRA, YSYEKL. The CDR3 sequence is CASSQDLLQPPYEQYV. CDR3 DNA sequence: TGCGCCAGCAGCCAAGATCTTCTCCAACCCCCCTACGAGCAGTACGTC.

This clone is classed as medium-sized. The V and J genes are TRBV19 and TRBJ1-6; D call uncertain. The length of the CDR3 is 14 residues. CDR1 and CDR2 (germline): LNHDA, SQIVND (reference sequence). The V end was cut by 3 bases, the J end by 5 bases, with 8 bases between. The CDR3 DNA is TGTGCCAGTAGTATCCGGAGCGATAATTCACCCCTCCACTTT. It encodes CASSIRSDNSPLHF.

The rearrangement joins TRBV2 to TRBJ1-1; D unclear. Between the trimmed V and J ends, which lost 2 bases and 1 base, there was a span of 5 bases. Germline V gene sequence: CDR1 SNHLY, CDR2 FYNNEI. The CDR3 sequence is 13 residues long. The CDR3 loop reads CASSEFPNTEAFF. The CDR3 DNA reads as TGTGCCAGCAGTGAATTTCCGAACACTGAAGCTTTCTTT.

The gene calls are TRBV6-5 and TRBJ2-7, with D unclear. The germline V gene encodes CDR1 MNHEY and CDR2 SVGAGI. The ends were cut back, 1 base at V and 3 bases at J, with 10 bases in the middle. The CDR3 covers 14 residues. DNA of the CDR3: TGTGCCAGCAGTTACTTCGAAAAAGGCTACGAGCAGTACTTC. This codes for CASSYFEKGYEQYF.

CDR3 sequence: CASSLLPSGGTTDTQYF. The CDR3 DNA follows: TGTGCCAGCAGCTTATTGCCCAGCGGGGGGACCACAGATACGCAGTATTTT. The chain joins TRBV7-9 to TRBJ2-3; TRBD2 matches at 9 bases. Germline V gene lookup returns CDR1 SEHNR and CDR2 FQNEAQ (reference sequence). The CDR3 runs to 17 residues. The V gene end was trimmed by 2 bases and the J gene end by 2 bases; junction bases not matched to a gene: 8.

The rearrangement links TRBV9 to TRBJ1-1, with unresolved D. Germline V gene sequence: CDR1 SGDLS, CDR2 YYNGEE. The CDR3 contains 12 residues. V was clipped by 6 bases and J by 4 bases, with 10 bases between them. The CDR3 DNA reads TGTGCCAGCACGGCGGGAGGCACTGAAGCTTTCTTT. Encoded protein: CASTAGGTEAFF.

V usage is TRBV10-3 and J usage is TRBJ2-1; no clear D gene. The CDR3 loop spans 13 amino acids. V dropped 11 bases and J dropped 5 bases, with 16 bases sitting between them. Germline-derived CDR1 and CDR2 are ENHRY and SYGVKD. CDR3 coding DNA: TGTGCCTCTTCCCCGACTCTCAACAATGAGCAGTTCTTC. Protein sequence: CASSPTLNNEQFF.

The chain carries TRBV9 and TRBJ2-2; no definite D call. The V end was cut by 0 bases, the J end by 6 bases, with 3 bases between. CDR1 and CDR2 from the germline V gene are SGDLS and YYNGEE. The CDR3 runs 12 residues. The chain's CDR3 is CASSVVAGELFF. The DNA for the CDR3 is TGTGCCAGCAGCGTAGTAGCCGGGGAGCTGTTTTTT.

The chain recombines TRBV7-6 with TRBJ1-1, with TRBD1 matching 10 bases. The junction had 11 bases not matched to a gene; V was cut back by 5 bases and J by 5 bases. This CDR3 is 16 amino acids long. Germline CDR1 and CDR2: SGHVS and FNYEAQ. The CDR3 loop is CASSRDRGRTGTEAFF. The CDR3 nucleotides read TGTGCCAGCAGCCGAGACAGGGGGCGCACGGGGACTGAAGCTTTCTTT.

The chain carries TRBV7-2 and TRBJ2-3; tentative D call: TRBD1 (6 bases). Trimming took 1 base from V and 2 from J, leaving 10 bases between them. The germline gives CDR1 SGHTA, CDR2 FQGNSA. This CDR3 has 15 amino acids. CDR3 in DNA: TGTGCCAGCAGCTTAGATAGGGGGATCACAGATACGCAGTATTTT. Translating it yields CASSLDRGITDTQYF.

CDR3 loop: CASSLGATPDTEAFF. For the CDR3, the DNA is TGTGCCAGCAGCTTAGGTGCGACGCCTGACACTGAAGCTTTCTTT. The chain couples TRBV7-9 to TRBJ1-1; unclear D gene. Germline V gene data show CDR1 as SEHNR and CDR2 as FQNEAQ (reference sequence). V shed 1 base and J shed 3 bases, with 12 bases lying between them. CDR3 length: 15 amino acids. Full variable domain (missing parts from reference TRBV7-9 and TRBJ1-1): DTGVSQNPRHKITKRGQNVTFRCDPISEHNRLYWYRQTLGQGPEFLTYFQNEAQLEKSRLLSDRFSAERPKGSFSTLEIQRTEQGDSAMYLCASSLGATPDTEAFFGQGTRLTVV.

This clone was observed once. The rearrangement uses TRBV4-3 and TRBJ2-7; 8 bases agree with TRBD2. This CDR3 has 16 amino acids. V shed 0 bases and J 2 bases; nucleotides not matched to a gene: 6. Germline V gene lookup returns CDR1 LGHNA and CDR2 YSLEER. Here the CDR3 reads CASSQDYSGKAYEQYF. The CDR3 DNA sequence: TGCGCCAGCAGCCAAGACTATAGCGGGAAAGCCTACGAGCAGTACTTC.

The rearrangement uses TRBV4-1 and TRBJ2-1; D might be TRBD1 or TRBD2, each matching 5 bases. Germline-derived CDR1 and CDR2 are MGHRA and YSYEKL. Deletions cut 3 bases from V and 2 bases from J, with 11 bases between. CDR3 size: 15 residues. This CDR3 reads CASSQGTVPYNEQFF. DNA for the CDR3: TGCGCCAGCAGCCAGGGGACGGTTCCCTACAATGAGCAGTTCTTC.

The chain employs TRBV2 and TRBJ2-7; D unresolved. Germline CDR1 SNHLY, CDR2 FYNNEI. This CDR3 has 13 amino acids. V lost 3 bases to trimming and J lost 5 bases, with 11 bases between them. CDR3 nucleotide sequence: TGTGCCAGCAGTGACTGGCCGGGTAACGAGCAGTACTTC. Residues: CASSDWPGNEQYF.

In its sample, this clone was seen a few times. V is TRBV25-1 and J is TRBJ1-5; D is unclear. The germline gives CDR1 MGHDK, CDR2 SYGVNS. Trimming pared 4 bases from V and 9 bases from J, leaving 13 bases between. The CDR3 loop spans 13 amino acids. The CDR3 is CASSGAYSSPQHF. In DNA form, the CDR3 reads TGTGCCAGCAGTGGAGCCTACAGTTCGCCCCAGCATTTT.

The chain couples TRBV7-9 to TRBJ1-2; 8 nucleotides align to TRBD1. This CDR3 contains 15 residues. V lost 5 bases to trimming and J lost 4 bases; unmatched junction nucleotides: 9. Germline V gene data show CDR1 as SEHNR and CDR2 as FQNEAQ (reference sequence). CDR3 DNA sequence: TGTGCCAGCAGCCCCTGGACAGGGCTGGGCTATGGCTACACCTTC. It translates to CASSPWTGLGYGYTF.

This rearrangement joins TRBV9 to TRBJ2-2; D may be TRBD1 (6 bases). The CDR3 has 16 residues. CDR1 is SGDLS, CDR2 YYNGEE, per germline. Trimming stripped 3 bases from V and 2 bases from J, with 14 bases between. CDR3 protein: CASSGYPGHNTGELFF. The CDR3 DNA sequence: TGTGCCAGCAGCGGCTACCCGGGACACAACACCGGGGAGCTGTTTTTT.

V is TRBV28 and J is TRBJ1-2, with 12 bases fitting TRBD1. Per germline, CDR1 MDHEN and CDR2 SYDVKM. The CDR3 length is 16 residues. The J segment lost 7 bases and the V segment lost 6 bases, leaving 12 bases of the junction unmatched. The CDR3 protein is CASSQPAGTGGGGYTF. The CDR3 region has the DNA TGTGCCAGCAGCCAACCGGCGGGGACAGGGGGCGGTGGCTACACCTTC.

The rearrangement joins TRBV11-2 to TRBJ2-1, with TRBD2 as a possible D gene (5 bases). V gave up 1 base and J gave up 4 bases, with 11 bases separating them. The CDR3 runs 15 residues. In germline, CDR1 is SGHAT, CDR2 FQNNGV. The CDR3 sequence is CASSLGRGTYNEQFF. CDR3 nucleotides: TGTGCCAGCAGCTTAGGACGGGGTACGTACAATGAGCAGTTCTTC. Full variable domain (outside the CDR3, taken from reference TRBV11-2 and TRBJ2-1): EAGVAQSPRYKIIEKRQSVAFWCNPISGHATLYWYQQILGQGPKLLIQFQNNGVVDDSQLPKDRFSAERLKGVDSTLKIQPAKLEDSAVYLCASSLGRGTYNEQFFGPGTRLTVL.

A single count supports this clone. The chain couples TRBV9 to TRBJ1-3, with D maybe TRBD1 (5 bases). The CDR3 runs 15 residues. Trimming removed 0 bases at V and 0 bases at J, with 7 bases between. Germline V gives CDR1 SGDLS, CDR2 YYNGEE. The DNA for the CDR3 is TGTGCCAGCAGCGTAGAGCAGGGCTCTGGAAACACCATATATTTT. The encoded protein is CASSVEQGSGNTIYF.

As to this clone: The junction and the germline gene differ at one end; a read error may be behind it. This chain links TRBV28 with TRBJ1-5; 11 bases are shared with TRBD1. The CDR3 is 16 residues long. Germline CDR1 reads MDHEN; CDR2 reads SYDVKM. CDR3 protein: CDSSPTDRGLLQPQHF. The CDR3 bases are TGTGACAGCAGTCCGACGGACAGGGGGCTATTGCAGCCCCAGCATTTT.

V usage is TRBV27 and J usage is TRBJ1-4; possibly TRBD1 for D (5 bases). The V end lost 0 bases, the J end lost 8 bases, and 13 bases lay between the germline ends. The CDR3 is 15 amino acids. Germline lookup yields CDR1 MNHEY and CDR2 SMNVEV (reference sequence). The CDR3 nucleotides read TGTGCCAGCAGTTTATCTTCGGGGGTGCGCGAAAAACTGTTTTTT. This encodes CASSLSSGVREKLFF.

This chain's CDR3 is CASSLLRDFYSNQPQHF. CDR3 coding DNA: TGTGCCAGCAGTTTATTAAGGGACTTCTATAGCAATCAGCCCCAGCATTTT. This sequence joins TRBV28 and TRBJ1-5; TRBD1 is a possible D gene (5 bases). This CDR3 contains 17 residues. V lost 1 base and J 0 bases, leaving 13 bases between the germline ends. Germline lookup yields CDR1 MDHEN and CDR2 SYDVKM.

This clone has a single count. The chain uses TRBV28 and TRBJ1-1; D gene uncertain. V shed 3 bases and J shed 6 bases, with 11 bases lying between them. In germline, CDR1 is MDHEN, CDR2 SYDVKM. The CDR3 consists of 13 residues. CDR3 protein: CASSLMAGAEAFF. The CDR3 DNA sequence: TGTGCCAGCAGTTTGATGGCGGGCGCTGAAGCTTTCTTT.

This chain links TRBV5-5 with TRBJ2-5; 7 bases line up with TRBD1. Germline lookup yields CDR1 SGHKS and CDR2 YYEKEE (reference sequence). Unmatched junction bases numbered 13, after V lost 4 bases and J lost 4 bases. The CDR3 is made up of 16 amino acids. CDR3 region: CASSQGQAGAVETQYF. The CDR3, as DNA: TGTGCCAGCAGCCAAGGACAGGCCGGGGCGGTAGAGACCCAGTACTTC.

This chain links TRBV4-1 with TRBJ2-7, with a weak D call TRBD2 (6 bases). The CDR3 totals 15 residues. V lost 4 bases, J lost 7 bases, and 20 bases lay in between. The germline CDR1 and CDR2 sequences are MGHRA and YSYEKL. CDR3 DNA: TGCGCCAGCAGCCCCCTTCCGGGAGTCCGTTATGAGCAGTACTTC. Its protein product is CASSPLPGVRYEQYF.

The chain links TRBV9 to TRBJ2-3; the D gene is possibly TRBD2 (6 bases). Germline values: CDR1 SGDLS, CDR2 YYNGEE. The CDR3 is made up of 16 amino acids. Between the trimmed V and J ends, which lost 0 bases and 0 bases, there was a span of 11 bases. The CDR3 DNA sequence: TGTGCCAGCAGCGTAGTGGAGGGTGCGAGCACAGATACGCAGTATTTT. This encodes CASSVVEGASTDTQYF. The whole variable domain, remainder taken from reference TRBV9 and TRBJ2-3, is DSGVTQTPKHLITATGQRVTLRCSPRSGDLSVYWYQQSLDQGLQFLIQYYNGEERAKGNILERFSAQQFPDLHSELNLSSLELGDSALYFCASSVVEGASTDTQYFGPGTRLTVL.

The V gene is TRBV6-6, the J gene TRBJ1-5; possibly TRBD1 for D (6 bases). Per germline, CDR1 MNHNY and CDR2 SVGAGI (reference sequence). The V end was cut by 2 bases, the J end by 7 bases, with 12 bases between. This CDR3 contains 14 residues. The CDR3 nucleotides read TGTGCCAGCAGTTACCCGGGGGCGGGACAGCCCCAGCATTTT. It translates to CASSYPGAGQPQHF.

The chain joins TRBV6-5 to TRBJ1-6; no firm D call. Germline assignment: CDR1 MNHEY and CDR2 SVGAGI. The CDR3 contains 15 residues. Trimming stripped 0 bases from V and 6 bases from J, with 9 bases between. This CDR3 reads CASSYSDILNSPLHF. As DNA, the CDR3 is TGTGCCAGCAGTTACTCTGACATCCTTAATTCACCCCTCCACTTT.